Included here is one T cell receptor beta chain sequence, with context. No antigen is known for it. No quality values exist for individual bases; no much larger clone is one base distant. The data belong to a study of blood T cell repertoires in COVID-19 (dated by TCRdb to 2020 to 2021). About the investigation overall: Collaborator samples came from the United States, Italy and Spain and covered acute and convalescent phases of COVID-19. Sample metadata almost always included a de-identified subject ID, COVID-19 status, age in years and sex. The dataset comprised deeply sampled blood TCRbeta repertoires from subjects exposed to, actively infected with, or recovered from COVID-19. The repertoires were released in a freely available public database meant as a resource for research on the immune response to SARS-CoV-2. HLA class I and class II types, where available, came from metadata supplied by the sample provider rather than from assay-based typing. Samples came from the ongoing ImmuneRACE study (first 160 participants) plus 1,254 subjects from 6 global collaborators. The material from the prospective study consisted of cDNA or gDNA derived from T cells, B-cell-depleted T cells, or PBMCs.

Participants in the prospective study were aged roughly 18 to 90 years, lived in some 24 United States geographic areas, and enrolled through a virtual design. Cohort assignment in the prospective study relied on participant-reported clinical history from a screening survey and a study questionnaire. ImmuneRACE Cohort 3 recovered participants were defined by two consecutive negative NP/OP PCR tests, healthcare professional clearance, or symptom resolution. Mobile phlebotomists in the prospective study collected whole blood, serum and a nasopharyngeal or oropharyngeal swab from every participant. Additional blood draws and questionnaires over a 2-month period could optionally be provided by prospective study participants. Prospective study blood samples were shipped either frozen or at room temperature before DNA extraction. Taken from the germline V gene, the CDR1 and CDR2 loops are KGHDR and SFDVKD. The V and J ends are trimmed by 3 bases and 4 bases, leaving 12 bases between them. The CDR3 holds 14 amino acids from the cysteine to the phenylalanine. Only CDR3 DNA is held: 42 bases, read in frame from base 1.

Broad study findings and their caveats: Clinical and demographic metadata were provided uncurated, with the amount varying by source and participant.

TCRbeta CDR3 regions were amplified from genomic DNA using the immunoSEQ Assay, a bias-controlled multiplex PCR. In the original analysis: Within the assay, amplification of reference gene primers was used to estimate how many nucleated cells each sample contained. To quantify the absolute abundance of each unique TCRbeta CDR3 rearrangement, sequence reads were collapsed and filtered. For each sample, productive Simpson clonality was calculated as the square root of Simpson's diversity index across productive rearrangements. This immuneACCESS table, as held by TCRdb, lists in-frame sequences with V and J called but not all clones. Of the missing ones, under half trace to an unresolved V gene in checked studies; the others have no known cause. V, J and clone size were drawn from that table, and D and trimming were deduced from the DNA. The sample table contains approximately 300,000 clones; only one count was recorded for about nine tenths of them. Approximately 5.5% of the sample rests with the top ten.

This clonotype originated in a man in his sixties who had recovered from COVID-19. The sample consisted of PBMCs or T cells enriched from blood (not recorded which). The rearrangement joined TRBV24-1 to TRBJ2-7; a tentative D call is TRBD2 (5 bases match). The base sequence is TGTGCCACCAGTGATCCCGGGGTTGGATACGAGCAGTACTTC. Translation gives CATSDPGVGYEQYF.